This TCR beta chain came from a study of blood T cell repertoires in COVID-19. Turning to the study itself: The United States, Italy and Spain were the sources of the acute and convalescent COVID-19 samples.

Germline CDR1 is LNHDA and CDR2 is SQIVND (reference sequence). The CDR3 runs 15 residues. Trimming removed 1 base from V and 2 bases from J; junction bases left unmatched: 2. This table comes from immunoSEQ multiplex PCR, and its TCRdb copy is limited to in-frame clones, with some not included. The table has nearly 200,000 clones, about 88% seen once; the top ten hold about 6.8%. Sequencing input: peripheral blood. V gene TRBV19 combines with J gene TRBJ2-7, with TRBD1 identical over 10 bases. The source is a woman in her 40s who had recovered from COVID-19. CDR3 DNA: TGTGCCAGTAGTATAGTGGGACAGGGGACCTACGAGCAGTACTTC. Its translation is CASSIVGQGTYEQYF. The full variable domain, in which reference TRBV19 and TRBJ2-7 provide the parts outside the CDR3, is DGGITQSPKYLFRKEGQNVTLSCEQNLNHDAMYWYRQDPGQGLRLIYYSQIVNDFQKGDIAEGYSVSREKKESFPLTVTSAQKNPTAFYLCASSIVGQGTYEQYFGPGTRLTVT.